What follows are 10 T cell receptor beta chains derived from one specimen sequenced in a study of CD8 T cells in ankylosing spondylitis. These TCRs' antigens remain unknown. TCRdb processed the 5' RACE reads anew with MiXCR; each CDR3 protein has one entry. The data contain about 390,000 distinct CDR3 sequences, about 20% of them singletons. Findings of the study overall: Typical of ankylosing spondylitis blood, it appeared, was a TCR beta motif of roughly eight highly homologous variants.

Source material: blood, either unsorted or a sorted T cell fraction (not recorded which). These receptors came from a male donor with ankylosing spondylitis.

This chain links TRBV7-3 with TRBJ2-5; 8 nucleotides match TRBD2. The CDR3 covers 13 residues. Germline CDR1 SGHTA, CDR2 FQGTGA. V trimming: 5 bases; J trimming: 5 bases; junction bases outside the gene matches: 4. CDR3 sequence: CASSRTSLETQYF. CDR3 coding DNA: TGTGCCAGCAGCAGGACTAGCTTGGAGACCCAGTACTTC.

This clonotype was seen a handful of times. The chain carries TRBV6-2 or TRBV6-3 and TRBJ1-4; 10 bases match TRBD1. V lost 6 bases to trimming and J lost 8 bases; unmatched junction nucleotides: 9. There are 15 residues in the CDR3. The germline V gene has CDR1 MNHEY and CDR2 SVGEGT. The CDR3 reads CASRTPGQGKEKLFF. The DNA of the CDR3 is TGTGCCAGCAGAACGCCGGGACAGGGGAAGGAAAAACTGTTTTTT.

V and J are TRBV20-1 and TRBJ1-3; TRBD1 agrees at 9 bases. This CDR3 comprises 14 residues. CDR1 DFQATT and CDR2 SNEGSKA come from the germline V gene (reference sequence). With V trimmed by 3 bases and J by 3 bases, 3 bases remained unmatched. The CDR3 loop is CSARSDRGGNTIYF. Written as DNA, the CDR3 is TGCAGTGCTAGGTCGGACAGGGGTGGAAACACCATATATTTT.

The V and J genes are TRBV30 and TRBJ2-4; 8 nucleotides match TRBD1. Germline assignment: CDR1 GTSNPN and CDR2 SVGIG (reference sequence). The CDR3 is made up of 11 amino acids. V shed 8 bases and J 7 bases; nucleotides not matched to a gene: 4. The CDR3 coding sequence is TGTGCCAGCGGACAGGGCAACATTCAGTACTTC. It yields the protein CASGQGNIQYF. Variable domain in full (rest from reference TRBV30 and TRBJ2-4): SQTIHQWPATLVQPVGSPLSLECTVEGTSNPNLYWYRQAAGRGLQLLFYSVGIGQISSEVPQNLSASRPQDRQFILSSKKLLLSDSGFYLCASGQGNIQYFGAGTRLSVL.

This sequence joins TRBV20-1 and TRBJ2-1; D is unclear. V lost 0 bases and J 4 bases, leaving 7 bases between the germline ends. Germline V gene lookup returns CDR1 DFQATT and CDR2 SNEGSKA (reference sequence). The CDR3 totals 13 residues. CDR3 in amino acids: CSARDLGYNEQFF. In DNA form, the CDR3 reads TGCAGTGCTAGAGATCTGGGATACAATGAGCAGTTCTTC.

The chain joins TRBV2 to TRBJ1-5; 12 bases align to TRBD1. With V trimmed by 6 bases and J by 5 bases, 5 bases remained unmatched. The length of the CDR3 is 15 residues. CDR1 and CDR2 from the germline V gene are SNHLY and FYNNEI. For the CDR3, the DNA is TGTGCCAGCAGGGCCGGGACAGGGGGCGATCAGCCCCAGCATTTT. This translates into CASRAGTGGDQPQHF.

V usage is TRBV29-1 and J usage is TRBJ1-1, with D perhaps matching TRBD1 (6 bases). The CDR3 length is 12 residues. CDR1 and CDR2 from the germline V gene are SQVTM and ANQGSEA. Trimming stripped 7 bases from V and 1 base from J, with 10 bases between. The CDR3 here is CSAGQPNTEAFF. CDR3 DNA: TGCAGCGCTGGACAGCCGAACACTGAAGCTTTCTTT.

This clonotype was observed a handful of times. The J gene is TRBJ1-1, the V gene TRBV5-1; D remains unclear. Germline-derived CDR1 and CDR2 are SGHRS and YFSETQ. The V and J ends lost 4 bases and 0 bases respectively, with 4 bases between them. This CDR3 region has 12 residues. This chain's CDR3 is CASSDLNTEAFF. DNA of the CDR3: TGCGCCAGCAGCGACCTGAACACTGAAGCTTTCTTT. Complete variable domain (other parts from reference TRBV5-1 and TRBJ1-1): KAGVTQTPRYLIKTRGQQVTLSCSPISGHRSVSWYQQTPGQGLQFLFEYFSETQRNKGNFPGRFSGRQFSNSRSEMNVSTLELGDSALYLCASSDLNTEAFFGQGTRLTVV.

CDR3 sequence reads: CASSQDKRSWELFF. The CDR3 DNA reads TGTGCCAGCAGCCAAGACAAGCGGTCTTGGGAGCTGTTTTTT. The chain joins TRBV4-2 to TRBJ2-2; tentative D call: TRBD2 (5 bases). Germline loops: CDR1 LGHNA, CDR2 YNFKEQ. The CDR3 sequence is 14 residues long. Trimming shortened V by 0 bases and J by 9 bases, and 11 bases separated the two germline ends.

This clonotype came up a few times. The rearrangement uses TRBV5-6 and TRBJ1-2, with a weak D call TRBD1 (5 bases). V gave up 0 bases and J gave up 5 bases, with 11 bases separating them. The CDR3 is made up of 14 amino acids. The germline gives CDR1 SGHDT, CDR2 YYEEEE. CDR3 amino acids: CASSLDQGSYGYTF. CDR3 nucleotides: TGTGCCAGCAGCTTGGATCAGGGATCGTATGGCTACACCTTC.